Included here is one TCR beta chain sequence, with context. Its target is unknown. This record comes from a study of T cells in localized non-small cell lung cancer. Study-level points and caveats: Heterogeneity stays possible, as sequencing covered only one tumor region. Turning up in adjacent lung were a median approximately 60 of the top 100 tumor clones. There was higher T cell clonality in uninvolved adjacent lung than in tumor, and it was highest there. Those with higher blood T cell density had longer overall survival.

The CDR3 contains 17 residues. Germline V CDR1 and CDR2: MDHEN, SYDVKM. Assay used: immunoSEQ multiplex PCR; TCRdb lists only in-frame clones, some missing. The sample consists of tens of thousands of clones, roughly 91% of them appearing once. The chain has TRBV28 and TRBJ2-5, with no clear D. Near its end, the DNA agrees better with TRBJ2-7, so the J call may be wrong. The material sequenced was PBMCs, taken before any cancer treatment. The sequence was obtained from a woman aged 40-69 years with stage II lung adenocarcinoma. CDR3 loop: CASSFSSFPHATYEQYF. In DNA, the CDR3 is TGTGCCAGCAGTTTCTCCAGCTTTCCCCACGCGACCTACGAGCAGTACTTC.